Below, one T cell receptor beta chain is given with its context. Antigen: not known. This sample is drawn from a study of cytomegalovirus exposure and HLA in healthy donors. Findings of the study overall: Common viral pathogens seemed, in a later analysis, to connect with several of the most significant clusters. Among TCR beta chains, those listed as cytomegalovirus-associated numbered about 150.

Germline V gene lookup returns CDR1 MGHRA and CDR2 YSYEKL. The CDR3 extends over 17 amino acids. The trim removed 1 base at V and 11 bases at J, leaving 20 bases unmatched. PCR primers comprised 60 Vbeta and 13 Jbeta primers. The table came from immunoSEQ multiplex PCR; TCRdb's copy has only in-frame clones and leaves some out. This table holds over 150,000 clones, about four fifths found once. The chain has TRBV4-1 and TRBJ2-7, with TRBD2 matching 7 bases. Input material: PBMCs. This TCR came from a man in his late teens or twenties in good health and CMV-seronegative. This chain's CDR3 is CASSQVASGGSLDREYF. The CDR3 DNA reads as TGCGCCAGCAGCCAAGTGGCTAGCGGTGGAAGTCTGGATCGGGAGTACTTC.